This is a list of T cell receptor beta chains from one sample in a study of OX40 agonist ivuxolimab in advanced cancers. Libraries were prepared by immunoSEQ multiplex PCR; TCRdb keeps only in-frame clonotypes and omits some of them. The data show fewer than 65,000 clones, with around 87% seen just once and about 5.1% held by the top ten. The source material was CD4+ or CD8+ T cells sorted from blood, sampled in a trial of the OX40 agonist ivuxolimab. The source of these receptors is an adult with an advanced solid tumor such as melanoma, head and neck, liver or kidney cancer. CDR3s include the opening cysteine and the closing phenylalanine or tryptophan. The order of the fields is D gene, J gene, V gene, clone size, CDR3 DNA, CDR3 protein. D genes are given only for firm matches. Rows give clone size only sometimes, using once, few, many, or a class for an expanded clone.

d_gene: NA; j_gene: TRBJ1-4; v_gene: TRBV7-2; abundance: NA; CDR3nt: TGTGCCAGCAGCCCCGGACACTATAATGAAAAACTGTTTTTT; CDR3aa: CASSPGHYNEKLFF
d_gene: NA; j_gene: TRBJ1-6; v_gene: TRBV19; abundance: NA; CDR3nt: TGTGCCAGTAGTATGGCAGCCTTTAATTCACCCCTCCACTTT; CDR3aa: CASSMAAFNSPLHF
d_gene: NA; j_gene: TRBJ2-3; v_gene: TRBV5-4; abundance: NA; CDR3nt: TGTGCCAGCAGCTTGGTTGTCAGCCAGTTCACAGATACGCAGTATTTT; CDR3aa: CASSLVVSQFTDTQYF
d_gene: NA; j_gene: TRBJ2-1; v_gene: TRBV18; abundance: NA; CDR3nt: TGTGCCAGCACTACACGACAGGTCAATGAGCAGTTCTTC; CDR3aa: CASTTRQVNEQFF
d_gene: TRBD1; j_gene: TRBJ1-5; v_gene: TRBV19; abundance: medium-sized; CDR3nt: TGTGCCAGTAGCCCAAGGGGACAGAAGCAAAATCAGCCCCAGCATTTT; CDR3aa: CASSPRGQKQNQPQHF
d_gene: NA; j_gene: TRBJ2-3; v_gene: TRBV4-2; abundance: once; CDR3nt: TGTGCCAGCAGCCAAGGGGGCGTCCCAGATACGCAGTATTTT; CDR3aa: CASSQGGVPDTQYF
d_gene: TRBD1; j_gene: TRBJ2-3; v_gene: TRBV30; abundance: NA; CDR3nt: TGTGCCTGGAGTCCTAAGGACAGGGGGCTCGATACGCAGTATTTT; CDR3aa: CAWSPKDRGLDTQYF
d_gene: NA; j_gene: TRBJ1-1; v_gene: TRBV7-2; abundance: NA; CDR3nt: TGTGCCAGCAGCTTAAACAGTTTTATAACTGAAGCTTTCTTT; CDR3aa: CASSLNSFITEAFF
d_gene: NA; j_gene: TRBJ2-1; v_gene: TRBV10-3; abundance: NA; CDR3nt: TGTGCCATCAGAGATGACTCATACAATGAGCAGTTCTTC; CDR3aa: CAIRDDSYNEQFF
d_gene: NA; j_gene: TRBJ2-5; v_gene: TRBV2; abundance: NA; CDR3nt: TGTGCCAGCAGCCAAGGGGGTCGAGAGACCCAGTACTTC; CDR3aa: CASSQGGRETQYF
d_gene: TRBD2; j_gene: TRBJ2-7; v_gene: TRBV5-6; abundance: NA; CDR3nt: TGTGCCAGCAGCTTGCGATACTTGACTAGCGGTGGCTACGAGCAGTACTTC; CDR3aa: CASSLRYLTSGGYEQYF
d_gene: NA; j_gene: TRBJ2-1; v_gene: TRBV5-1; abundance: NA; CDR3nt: TGCGCCAGCAGCCATCTAGCTGGGAGCTACAATGAGCAGTTCTTC; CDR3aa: CASSHLAGSYNEQFF
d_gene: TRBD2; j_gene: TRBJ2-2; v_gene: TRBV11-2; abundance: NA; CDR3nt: TGTGCCAGCAGCGCCCCTAGCGGGGGGTCGTACACCGGGGAGCTGTTTTTT; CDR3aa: CASSAPSGGSYTGELFF
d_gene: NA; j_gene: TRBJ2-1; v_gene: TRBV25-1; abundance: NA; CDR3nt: TGTGCCAGCAGTAACGACAGGGGAGGGAATGAGCAGTTCTTC; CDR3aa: CASSNDRGGNEQFF
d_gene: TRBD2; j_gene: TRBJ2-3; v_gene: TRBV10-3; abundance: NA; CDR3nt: TGTGCCATCAGTATTAGCGGGAAGGGCACAGATACGCAGTATTTT; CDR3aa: CAISISGKGTDTQYF
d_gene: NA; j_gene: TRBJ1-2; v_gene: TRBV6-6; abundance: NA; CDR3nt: TGTGCCAGTTCCCCAGGGGAGGGAGGCTACACCTTC; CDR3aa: CASSPGEGGYTF
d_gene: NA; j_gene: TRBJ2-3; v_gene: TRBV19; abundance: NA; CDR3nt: TGTGCCAGTAGTGGTTCGGCGCGGGGCCACCAAGATACGCAGTATTTT; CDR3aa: CASSGSARGHQDTQYF
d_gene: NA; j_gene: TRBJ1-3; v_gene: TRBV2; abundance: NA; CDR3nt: TGTGCCAGCAGAAGCCCAGGACAAGTCTCTGGAAACACCATATATTTT; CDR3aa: CASRSPGQVSGNTIYF
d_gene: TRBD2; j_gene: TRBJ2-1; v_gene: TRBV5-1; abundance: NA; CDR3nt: TGCGCCAGCAGCTTGGTGCCGGGAGGGCATATTAATGAGCAGTTCTTC; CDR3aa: CASSLVPGGHINEQFF
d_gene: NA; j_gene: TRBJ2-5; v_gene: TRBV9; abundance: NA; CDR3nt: TGTGCCAGCAGCGCAAACATTATGGGGGAGACCCAGTACTTC; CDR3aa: CASSANIMGETQYF
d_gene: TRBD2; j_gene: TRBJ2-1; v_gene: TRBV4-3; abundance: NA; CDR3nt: TGCGCCAGCAGCCCACGGACTAGCGGGGGGCCCTACAATGAGCAGTTCTTC; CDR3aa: CASSPRTSGGPYNEQFF
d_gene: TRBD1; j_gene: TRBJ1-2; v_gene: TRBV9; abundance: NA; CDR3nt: TGTGCCAGCAGCGCCTCCCCTGGAGGGACAGGGAAGGACTATGGCTACACCTTC; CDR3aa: CASSASPGGTGKDYGYTF
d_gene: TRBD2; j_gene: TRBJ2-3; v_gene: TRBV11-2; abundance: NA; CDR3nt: TGTGCCAGCAGCCAGAGAGCGGGGAGCACAGATACGCAGTATTTT; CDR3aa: CASSQRAGSTDTQYF
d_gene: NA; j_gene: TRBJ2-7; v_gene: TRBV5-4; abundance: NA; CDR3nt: TGTGCCAGCAGCTTGGATTGGGGACGGACCTACGAGCAGTACTTC; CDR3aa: CASSLDWGRTYEQYF
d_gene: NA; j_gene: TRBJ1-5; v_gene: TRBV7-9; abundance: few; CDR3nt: TGTGCCAGCAGCACGGGTGACAATCAGCCCCAGCATTTT; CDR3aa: CASSTGDNQPQHF
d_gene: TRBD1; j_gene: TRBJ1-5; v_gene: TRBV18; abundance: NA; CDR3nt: TGTGCCAGCTCAGACAGGGATCGAAACCAGCCCCAGCATTTT; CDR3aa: CASSDRDRNQPQHF
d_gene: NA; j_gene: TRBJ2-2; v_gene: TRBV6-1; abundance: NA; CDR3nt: TGTGCCAGCAGATCGTCTGGCGGGGTTGCGGGGGAGCTGTTTTTT; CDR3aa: CASRSSGGVAGELFF
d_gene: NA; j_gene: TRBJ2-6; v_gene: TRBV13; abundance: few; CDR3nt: TGTGCCAGCAGAAGGTGGTTCGGGGCCAACGTCCTGACTTTC; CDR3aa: CASRRWFGANVLTF
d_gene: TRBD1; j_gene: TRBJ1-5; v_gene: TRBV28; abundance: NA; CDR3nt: TGTGCCAGCAGTAAAACAGGGGTGACTCAGCCCCAGCATTTT; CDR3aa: CASSKTGVTQPQHF
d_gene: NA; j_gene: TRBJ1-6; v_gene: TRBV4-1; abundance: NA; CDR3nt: TGCGCCAGCAGCCAGGCCCCGGGAAGCCGGCGGGGCTCACCCCTCCACTTT; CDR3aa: CASSQAPGSRRGSPLHF
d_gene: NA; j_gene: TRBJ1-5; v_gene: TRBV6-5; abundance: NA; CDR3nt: TGTGCCAGCAGGAGACAGTCCTCCAGCCCCCAGCATTTT; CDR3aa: CASRRQSSSPQHF
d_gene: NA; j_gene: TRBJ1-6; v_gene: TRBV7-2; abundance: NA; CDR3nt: TGTGCCAGCAGCTTATACAGAGAGCCTTCACCCCTCCACTTT; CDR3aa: CASSLYREPSPLHF
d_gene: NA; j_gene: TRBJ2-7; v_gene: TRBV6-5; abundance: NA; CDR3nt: TGTGCCACCACCCAGCGGAGAGGGTTTGACGAGCAGTACTTC; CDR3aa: CATTQRRGFDEQYF
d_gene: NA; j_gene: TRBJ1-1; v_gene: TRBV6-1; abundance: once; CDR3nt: TGTGCCAGCAAGAACACTGAAGCTTTCTTT; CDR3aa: CASKNTEAFF
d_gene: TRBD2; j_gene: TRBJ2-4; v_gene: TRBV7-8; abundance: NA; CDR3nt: TGTGCCAGCAGCTTACGTCGGGGGGACAAAAACATTCAGTACTTC; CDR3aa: CASSLRRGDKNIQYF
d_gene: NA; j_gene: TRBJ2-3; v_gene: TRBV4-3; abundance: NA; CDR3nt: TGCGCCAGCAGCCGCGAGACTCACCTCACAGATACGCAGTATTTT; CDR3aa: CASSRETHLTDTQYF
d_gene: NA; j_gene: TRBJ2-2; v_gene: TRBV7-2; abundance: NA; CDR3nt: TGTGCCAGCAGACCCGTGGCGGGCCGGAAGCTGTTTTTT; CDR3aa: CASRPVAGRKLFF
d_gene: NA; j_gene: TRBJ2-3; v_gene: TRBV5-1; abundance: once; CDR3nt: TGCGCCAGCAGCTCGGACAGATACGCAGATATGCAGTATTTT; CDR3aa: CASSSDRYADMQYF
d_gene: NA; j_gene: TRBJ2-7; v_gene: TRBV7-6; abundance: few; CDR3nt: TGTGCCAGCAGCACCGCCACGGGGCACGAGCAGTACTTC; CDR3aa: CASSTATGHEQYF
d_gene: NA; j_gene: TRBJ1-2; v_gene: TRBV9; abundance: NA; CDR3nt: TGTGCCAGCAGCCTCCGGGCCTCGGGAGGCTATGGCTACACCTTC; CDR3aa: CASSLRASGGYGYTF
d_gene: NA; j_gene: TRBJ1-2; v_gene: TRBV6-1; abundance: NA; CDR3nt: TGTGCCAGCAGACGCGAAGGTGGCTACACCTTC; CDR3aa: CASRREGGYTF
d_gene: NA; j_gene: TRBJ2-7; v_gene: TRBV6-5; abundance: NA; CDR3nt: TGTGCCAGCAGTACCGAAGCGGGCCCTTACGAGCAGTACTTC; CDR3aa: CASSTEAGPYEQYF
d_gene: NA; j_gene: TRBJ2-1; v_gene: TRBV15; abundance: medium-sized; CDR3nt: TGTGCCACCAGCAGAGAGTCCCGGAATGAGCAGTTCTTC; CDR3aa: CATSRESRNEQFF
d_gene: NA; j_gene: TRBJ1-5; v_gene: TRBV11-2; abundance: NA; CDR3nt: TGTGCCAGCAGCTTAGGCACGTTCGGCCAGCCCCAGCATTTT; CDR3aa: CASSLGTFGQPQHF
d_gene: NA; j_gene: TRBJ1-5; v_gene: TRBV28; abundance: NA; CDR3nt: TGTGCCAGCTTGTCGGGGCCCGAGGGGCCCCAGCATTTT; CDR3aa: CASLSGPEGPQHF
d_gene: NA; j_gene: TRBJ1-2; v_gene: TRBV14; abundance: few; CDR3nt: TGTGCCAGCAGCCAAGTGGGTAGTTCACCCTACACCTTC; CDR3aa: CASSQVGSSPYTF
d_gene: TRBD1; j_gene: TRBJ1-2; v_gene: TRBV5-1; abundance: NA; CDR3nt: TGCGCCAGCAGCAGGGGGACAGGGGTTTTGGATGGCTACACCTTC; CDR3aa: CASSRGTGVLDGYTF
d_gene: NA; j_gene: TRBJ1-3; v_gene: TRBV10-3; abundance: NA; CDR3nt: TGTGCCAACGCGCCGGGGCAGGGTGGAAACACCATATATTTT; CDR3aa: CANAPGQGGNTIYF